Listed below are T cell receptor beta chains from one sample, sequenced in a study of blood T cells in healthy people across ages. MiXCR, applied by TCRdb to the 5' RACE reads, yields one record per CDR3 protein. The sample records around 780,000 distinct CDR3 sequences, more than 25% being singletons. The same data also contributed to another study, on T cells of mothers and their children.

The specimen was blood. The receptors stem from a boy younger than 18 in good health. The CDR3 runs from the conserved cysteine through the conserved F or W. Fields, in order: D gene, clone size, J gene, V gene, CDR3 DNA, CDR3 protein. The D gene is left open where the match is weak. Rows give clone size only sometimes, using once, few, many, or a class for an expanded clone.

D: TRBD1
size: few
J: TRBJ1-1
V: TRBV6-5
DNA: TGTGCCAGCAGTTACAAAGGGGGCACTGAAACTTTCTTT
CDR3: CASSYKGGTETFF

D: -
size: few
J: TRBJ1-5
V: TRBV12-3/TRBV12-4
DNA: TGTGCCAGCAGAGCTTATAGCAATCGGCCCCAGCATTTT
CDR3: CASRAYSNRPQHF

D: -
size: -
J: TRBJ1-2
V: TRBV10-3
DNA: TGTGCCATCAGTGGAAACCCGGGGAGGACTAACTATGGCTACACCTTC
CDR3: CAISGNPGRTNYGYTF

D: -
size: few
J: TRBJ2-6
V: TRBV24-1
DNA: TGTGCCACCAGCGTCTCTGGGGCCAACGTCCTGACTTTC
CDR3: CATSVSGANVLTF

D: -
size: -
J: TRBJ1-1
V: TRBV4-1
DNA: TGCGCCAGCAGCCAACGAAGTTTGAGGGTCATGAACACTGAAGCTTTCTTT
CDR3: CASSQRSLRVMNTEAFF

D: TRBD1
size: -
J: TRBJ2-5
V: TRBV12-3/TRBV12-4
DNA: TGTGCCAGCAGTCCGCTGGATCCCCGTTGGACAGGCTCCCGGGAAGAGACCCAGTACTTC
CDR3: CASSPLDPRWTGSREETQYF

D: -
size: -
J: TRBJ2-3
V: TRBV9
DNA: TGTGCCAGCAGCGTAGTGGATACGCAGTATTTT
CDR3: CASSVVDTQYF

D: -
size: -
J: TRBJ2-5
V: TRBV7-9
DNA: TGTGCCAGCAGTACCAGCGGGCTAGGATGGGGGGAGGCCCAGTACTTC
CDR3: CASSTSGLGWGEAQYF

D: TRBD2
size: -
J: TRBJ2-7
V: TRBV10-3
DNA: TGTGGTAGCGGGGGGGCCTCCGAGCAGTACTTC
CDR3: CGSGGASEQYF

D: -
size: -
J: TRBJ2-5
V: TRBV12-3/TRBV12-4
DNA: TGTGCCAGCAGTTTATACTTAGGACAACAAGAGACCCAGTACTTC
CDR3: CASSLYLGQQETQYF

D: -
size: -
J: TRBJ1-2
V: TRBV20-1
DNA: TGCAGTGCTTTACCCGGACCGGTTTACTATGGCTACACCTTC
CDR3: CSALPGPVYYGYTF

D: -
size: -
J: TRBJ2-5
V: TRBV18
DNA: TGTGCCAGCTCCCCCAAAGGCGGACCTACTTACCAAGAGACCCAGTACTTC
CDR3: CASSPKGGPTYQETQYF

D: TRBD1
size: -
J: TRBJ1-2
V: TRBV5-1
DNA: TGCGCCAGCAGAGGTAGTGACAGGGTGAATGGCTACACCTTC
CDR3: CASRGSDRVNGYTF

D: -
size: -
J: TRBJ1-5
V: TRBV28
DNA: TGTGCCAGCACTTACAGTAGCAATCAGCCCCAGCATTTT
CDR3: CASTYSSNQPQHF

D: TRBD2
size: few
J: TRBJ2-5
V: TRBV6-5
DNA: TGTGCCAGCAGTTACCGGGAGGGGGTATCCGAGACCCAGTACTTC
CDR3: CASSYREGVSETQYF

D: TRBD1
size: -
J: TRBJ1-2
V: TRBV28
DNA: TGTGCCAGCAGTCGGACAGGGGCATCCTATGGCTACACCTTC
CDR3: CASSRTGASYGYTF

D: TRBD1
size: few
J: TRBJ1-6
V: TRBV7-9
DNA: TGTGCCAGCAGCAGGGACAGCGCTAGCTCCTATAATTCACCCCTCCACTTT
CDR3: CASSRDSASSYNSPLHF

D: -
size: -
J: TRBJ1-2
V: TRBV7-9
DNA: TGTGCCAGCAGCGTTGACATAGCTAACTATGGCTACACCTTC
CDR3: CASSVDIANYGYTF

D: -
size: -
J: TRBJ2-2
V: TRBV3-1
DNA: TGTGCCAGCAGCCAAGATGGTAACACCGGGGAGCTGTTTTTT
CDR3: CASSQDGNTGELFF

D: TRBD2
size: many
J: TRBJ2-5
V: TRBV20-1
DNA: TGCAGTGCTAGCGGGGGGGCCAAAGAGACCCAGTACTTC
CDR3: CSASGGAKETQYF

D: -
size: few
J: TRBJ2-3
V: TRBV4-2
DNA: TGTGCCAGCAGCCAAGAAACCGGGGCCGGGATGAATACGCAGTATTTT
CDR3: CASSQETGAGMNTQYF

D: TRBD2
size: -
J: TRBJ2-3
V: TRBV10-2
DNA: TGCGCCAGCAGTGAGTTCGGTAGCGGGAGCACAGATACGCAGTATTTT
CDR3: CASSEFGSGSTDTQYF

D: -
size: -
J: TRBJ1-1
V: TRBV24-1
DNA: TGTGCCACCAGTGACCCAGCAGGGGTAACTTTCTTT
CDR3: CATSDPAGVTFF

D: TRBD1
size: -
J: TRBJ2-7
V: TRBV24-1
DNA: TGTGCCACCAGTGACAGGGGGTACGAGCAGTACTTC
CDR3: CATSDRGYEQYF

D: -
size: -
J: TRBJ2-3
V: TRBV20-1
DNA: TGCAGTGTGTATAGGGGATTCACAGATACGCAGTATTTT
CDR3: CSVYRGFTDTQYF

D: -
size: few
J: TRBJ2-2
V: TRBV28
DNA: TGTGCCAGCACTCTGACCCGCGAGGGTTCCGAGAACACCGGGGAGCTGTTTTTT
CDR3: CASTLTREGSENTGELFF

D: -
size: few
J: TRBJ2-1
V: TRBV2
DNA: TGTGCCAGCAGTGAACGTCGGGGGGCCAATGAGCAGTTCTTC
CDR3: CASSERRGANEQFF

D: -
size: -
J: TRBJ2-5
V: TRBV15
DNA: TGTGCCACCAGCAGAGATTTCCTCAGGACCCAGTACTTC
CDR3: CATSRDFLRTQYF

D: -
size: few
J: TRBJ1-1
V: TRBV21-1
DNA: TGTGCCAGCAGCAAAGGAGGGGCTAGAAGGAGGAACACTGAAGCTTTCTTT
CDR3: CASSKGGARRRNTEAFF

D: TRBD1
size: -
J: TRBJ1-1
V: TRBV20-1
DNA: TGCAGTGCTGGTGGGGGGACAGGGAATTTTCTTTCGAACACTGAAGCTTTCTTT
CDR3: CSAGGGTGNFLSNTEAFF

D: -
size: -
J: TRBJ2-1
V: TRBV20-1
DNA: TGCAGTGCTAGGGACGCCAGGGATTGGAATGAGCAGTTCTTC
CDR3: CSARDARDWNEQFF

D: TRBD1
size: few
J: TRBJ2-2
V: TRBV4-1
DNA: TGCGCCAGCAGCCCGACAGGGTTTACCGGGGAGCTGTTTTTT
CDR3: CASSPTGFTGELFF

D: -
size: few
J: TRBJ2-1
V: TRBV13
DNA: TGTGCCAGCAGCTTGTCAGGCAGGGGAATGGGTGAGCAGTTCTTC
CDR3: CASSLSGRGMGEQFF

D: -
size: -
J: TRBJ1-3
V: TRBV9
DNA: TGTGCCAGCAGCGTAGCTCCCGGGGGTGTTTCGGGAAACACCATATATTTT
CDR3: CASSVAPGGVSGNTIYF

D: -
size: -
J: TRBJ1-1
V: TRBV9
DNA: TGTGCCAGCAGCGTAGGAGGGTCGGACACTGAAGCTTTCTTT
CDR3: CASSVGGSDTEAFF

D: -
size: few
J: TRBJ1-5
V: TRBV11-2
DNA: TGTGCCAGCAGCTTAGTAGAAGACAAACTAGTGGGTAATCAGCCCCAGCATTTT
CDR3: CASSLVEDKLVGNQPQHF

D: -
size: -
J: TRBJ1-1
V: TRBV29-1
DNA: TGCAGCGTTGATTGGGGGCCCCAAGGGAGCACTGAAGCTTTCTTT
CDR3: CSVDWGPQGSTEAFF

D: -
size: -
J: TRBJ1-1
V: TRBV2
DNA: TGTGCCAGCATCGAGGTTATTGAAGCTTTCTTT
CDR3: CASIEVIEAFF